Reported below is one TCR beta chain. The data stem from a study of T cell responses to AZD1222 COVID-19 vaccine. V lost 2 bases, J lost 1 base, and 11 bases lay in between. The CDR3 consists of 15 residues. Germline CDR1 reads MNHEY; CDR2 reads SVGAGI. Profiled with immunoSEQ multiplex PCR; TCRdb holds only in-frame clones, not every one. There are tens of thousands of clones in the sample; approximately 89% occur only once, and 20% to 30% lies in the top ten. Sequences were derived from peripheral blood, sampled 28 days after the second AZD1222 dose. The chain has TRBV6-5 and TRBJ1-1; D remains unclear. The source of this sequence is an adult who received the AZD1222 COVID-19 vaccine. Here the CDR3 reads CASSYPGMANTEAFF. The CDR3 coding sequence is TGTGCCAGCAGTTACCCAGGAATGGCGAACACTGAAGCTTTCTTT.